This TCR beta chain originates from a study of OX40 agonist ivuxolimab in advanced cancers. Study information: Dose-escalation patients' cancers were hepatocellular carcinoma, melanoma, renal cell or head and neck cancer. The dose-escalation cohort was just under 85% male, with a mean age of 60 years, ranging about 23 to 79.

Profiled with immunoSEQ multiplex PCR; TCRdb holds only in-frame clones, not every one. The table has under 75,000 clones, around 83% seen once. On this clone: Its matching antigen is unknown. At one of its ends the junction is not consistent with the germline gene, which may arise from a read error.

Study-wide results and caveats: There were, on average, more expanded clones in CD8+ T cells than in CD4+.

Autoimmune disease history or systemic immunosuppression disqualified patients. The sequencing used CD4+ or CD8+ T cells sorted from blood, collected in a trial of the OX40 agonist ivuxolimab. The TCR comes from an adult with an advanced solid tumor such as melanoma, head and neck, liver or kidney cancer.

DNA of the CDR3: TGCGCCAGCAGTCAAGGAGCGGGGGGCCACCAAGAGACCCAGTACTTC. It encodes CASSQGAGGHQETQYF. The rearrangement links TRBV4-1 to TRBJ2-5; TRBD2 matches 9 bases. The length of the CDR3 is 16 residues. CDR1 and CDR2 from the germline V gene are MGHRA and YSYEKL.